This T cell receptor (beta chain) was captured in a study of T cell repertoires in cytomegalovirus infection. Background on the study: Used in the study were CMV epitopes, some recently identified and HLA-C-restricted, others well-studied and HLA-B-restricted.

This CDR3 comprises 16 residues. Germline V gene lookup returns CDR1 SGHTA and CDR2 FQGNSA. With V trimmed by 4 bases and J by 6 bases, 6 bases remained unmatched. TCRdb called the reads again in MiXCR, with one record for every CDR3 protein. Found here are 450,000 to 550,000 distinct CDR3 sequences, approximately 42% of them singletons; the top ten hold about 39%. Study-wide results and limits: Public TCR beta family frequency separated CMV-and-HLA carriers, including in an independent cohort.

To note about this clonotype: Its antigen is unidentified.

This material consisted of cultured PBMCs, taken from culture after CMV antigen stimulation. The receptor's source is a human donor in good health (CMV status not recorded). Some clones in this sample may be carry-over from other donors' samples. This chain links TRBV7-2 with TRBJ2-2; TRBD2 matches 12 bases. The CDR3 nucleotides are TGTGCCAGCAGCTACCGACTAGCGGGAGCCTCCGGGGAGCTGTTTTTT. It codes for CASSYRLAGASGELFF.